These 30 T cell receptor beta chains originate from one sample sequenced in a study of identical twins. MiXCR was run by TCRdb on the 5' RACE reads, yielding one entry per CDR3 protein. The repertoire holds 420,000 or so distinct CDR3 sequences, with less than 20% as singletons. Input material: naive T cells sorted from blood. These receptors originate from a man aged 50-59 years in good health.

The V call is TRBV5-1, the J call TRBJ2-1; D is possibly TRBD2 (7 bases). V gave up 1 base and J gave up 6 bases, with 17 bases separating them. The CDR3 loop spans 16 amino acids. Germline assignment: CDR1 SGHRS and CDR2 YFSETQ. CDR3 bases: TGCGCCAGCAGCTTGACGGGGAGGGGGTCGTTCAATGAGCAGTTCTTC. Its protein product is CASSLTGRGSFNEQFF. Full variable domain (remainder filled in from reference TRBV5-1 and TRBJ2-1): KAGVTQTPRYLIKTRGQQVTLSCSPISGHRSVSWYQQTPGQGLQFLFEYFSETQRNKGNFPGRFSGRQFSNSRSEMNVSTLELGDSALYLCASSLTGRGSFNEQFFGPGTRLTVL.

This clonotype was seen repeatedly, ten times or more. The chain is built from TRBV20-1 and TRBJ2-6, with D perhaps matching TRBD1 or TRBD2 (5 bases each). CDR1 and CDR2 from the germline V gene are DFQATT and SNEGSKA (reference sequence). The V gene lost 0 bases and the J gene lost 2 bases, with 11 bases spanning the gap. The CDR3 totals 16 residues. The CDR3 bases are TGCAGTGCTAGAGAAACCCTGGGGGCTGGGGCCAACGTCCTGACTTTC. Translation gives CSARETLGAGANVLTF.

This clonotype has ten or more counts. The gene calls are TRBV10-3 and TRBJ2-2; D gene ambiguous. The V end lost 3 bases, the J end lost 6 bases, and 2 bases lay between the germline ends. The CDR3 is made up of 11 amino acids. CDR1 and CDR2 from the germline V gene are ENHRY and SYGVKD. The CDR3 sequence is CAISESGELFF. Here the CDR3 DNA reads TGTGCCATCAGTGAATCCGGGGAGCTGTTTTTT.

This clonotype was seen a handful of times. This chain joins TRBV20-1 and TRBJ2-1, with a tentative D call TRBD2 (6 bases). The CDR3 is 15 amino acids. V was shortened by 6 bases and J by 2 bases, with 17 bases between the two germline ends. CDR1 and CDR2 from the germline V gene are DFQATT and SNEGSKA (reference sequence). The CDR3 sequence: CSAKVGSGPYNEQFF. The CDR3 DNA reads as TGCAGTGCCAAGGTGGGTAGCGGACCCTACAATGAGCAGTTCTTC.

The rearrangement joins TRBV6-2 or TRBV6-3 to TRBJ1-5; D call uncertain. Germline CDR1 MNHEY, CDR2 SVGEGT. Trimming took off 2 bases at V and 1 base at J, with 3 bases between the two ends. This CDR3 comprises 13 residues. The DNA for the CDR3 is TGTGCCAGCAGTTACGAGAGCAATCAGCCCCAGCATTTT. Amino acids: CASSYESNQPQHF.

This clonotype was recorded a few times. The V gene is TRBV20-1, the J gene TRBJ1-2; D remains ambiguous. Germline-derived CDR1 and CDR2 are DFQATT and SNEGSKA (reference sequence). This CDR3 has 13 amino acids. Trimming removed 0 bases at V and 5 bases at J, with 10 bases between. In nucleotides, the CDR3 is TGCAGTGCTAGAGATGAGGGTCCATATGGCTACACCTTC. Translating it yields CSARDEGPYGYTF.

This clonotype was counted many times. This chain joins TRBV20-1 and TRBJ1-3; no firm D call. CDR3 length: 17 amino acids. The germline V gene encodes CDR1 DFQATT and CDR2 SNEGSKA (reference sequence). V was cut by 0 bases and J by 0 bases, with 15 bases left in between. The CDR3 DNA follows: TGCAGTGCTAGAGATCTCAACGGTCCCCTCTCTGGAAACACCATATATTTT. Translating gives CSARDLNGPLSGNTIYF.

This clonotype turned up a few times. The gene calls are TRBV13 and TRBJ2-7; the match to TRBD2 covers 10 bases. This CDR3 is 16 amino acids long. The V gene end was trimmed by 1 base and the J gene end by 4 bases; junction bases not matched to a gene: 7. The V gene's germline CDR1 is PRHDT and CDR2 FYEKMQ (reference sequence). The CDR3 here is CASSLAGTSVNYEQYF. In DNA, the CDR3 is TGTGCCAGCAGCTTAGCCGGGACTAGCGTAAATTACGAGCAGTACTTC.

The J gene is TRBJ1-1, the V gene TRBV27; D unclear. Germline V gene lookup returns CDR1 MNHEY and CDR2 SMNVEV (reference sequence). This CDR3 comprises 13 residues. V was clipped by 3 bases and J by 4 bases, with 9 bases between them. DNA for the CDR3: TGTGCCAGCAGTTTTAGTAGGATCACTGAAGCTTTCTTT. This encodes CASSFSRITEAFF.

The table lists this clonotype with a few counts. Here the CDR3 DNA reads TGTGCCATCAGGGTAGCGGGAGGGGTCACAGATACGCAGTATTTT. Residues: CAIRVAGGVTDTQYF. The V gene is TRBV10-3, the J gene TRBJ2-3, with TRBD2 identical over 11 bases. This CDR3 has 15 residues. The junction had 4 bases not matched to a gene; V was cut back by 6 bases and J by 2 bases. The germline V gene has CDR1 ENHRY and CDR2 SYGVKD.

This clonotype was counted many times. The chain joins TRBV6-2 or TRBV6-3 to TRBJ2-1; 7 positions match TRBD2. Germline lookup yields CDR1 MNHEY and CDR2 SVGEGT. V dropped 4 bases and J dropped 3; count of bases not matched to a gene: 6. This CDR3 is built from 15 residues. Here the CDR3 DNA reads TGTGCCAGCAGTTTAAGGCGGGAGTTCTACAATGAGCAGTTCTTC. Translated: CASSLRREFYNEQFF.

The V call is TRBV7-8, the J call TRBJ2-2; 9 bases line up with TRBD1. V shed 3 bases, J shed 1 base, and the junction held 3 bases outside the gene matches. The CDR3 runs to 16 residues. From germline, CDR1 is SGHVS and CDR2 FQNEAQ. The CDR3 DNA is TGTGCCAGCAGCTTCCAGGACAGGGGGAACACCGGGGAGCTGTTTTTT. This gives the protein CASSFQDRGNTGELFF.

This clonotype was recorded at least ten times. The V and J genes are TRBV5-8 and TRBJ2-7; D gene unclear. Trimming removed 4 bases at V and 13 bases at J, with 15 bases between. Germline V gives CDR1 SGHTS, CDR2 YDEGEE. The CDR3 spans 11 residues. The CDR3 nucleotides read TGTGCCAGCAGCCTTACCTTGATTCGTTACTTC. Its translation is CASSLTLIRYF.

This clonotype was found many times. The chain uses TRBV10-3 and TRBJ2-5; 9 bases align to TRBD1. Germline V gene data show CDR1 as ENHRY and CDR2 as SYGVKD. After removal of 10 bases from V and 2 bases from J, the junction contained 5 bases not matched to a gene. The length of the CDR3 is 13 residues. CDR3 sequence reads: CATGQGYQETQYF. DNA for the CDR3: TGTGCCACCGGACAGGGGTATCAAGAGACCCAGTACTTC.

This clonotype was counted ten times or more. As DNA, the CDR3 is TGTGCCAGCGGACTGATGGGCACAGATACGCAGTATTTT. This gives the protein CASGLMGTDTQYF. This rearrangement joins TRBV4-2 to TRBJ2-3, with TRBD2 as a possible D gene (5 bases). The germline V and J ends were trimmed by 8 bases and 1 base, with 10 bases remaining between them. The length of the CDR3 is 13 residues. Germline-derived CDR1 and CDR2 are LGHNA and YNFKEQ.

A few counts support this clonotype. The chain links TRBV7-2 to TRBJ2-1, with TRBD2 matching over 7 bases. In germline, CDR1 is SGHTA, CDR2 FQGNSA. Unmatched junction bases numbered 14, after V lost 5 bases and J lost 7 bases. The CDR3 totals 16 residues. CDR3 protein: CASSARLAGEVNEQFF. The CDR3 DNA reads TGTGCCAGCAGCGCGAGACTAGCCGGCGAAGTAAATGAGCAGTTCTTC.

J is TRBJ1-5 and V is TRBV2; possible D gene TRBD1, 6 bases. V was pared by 11 bases and J by 6 bases, with 17 bases between. Per germline, CDR1 SNHLY and CDR2 FYNNEI. The CDR3 loop spans 13 amino acids. The CDR3 protein is CAGRQAESQPQHF. The CDR3 bases are TGTGCCGGGCGACAGGCCGAATCTCAGCCCCAGCATTTT.

As regards this clonotype: This sequence may be a read error, since a much larger clone differs from it by one base. CDR3 residues: CATSSQGGKEQFF. CDR3 in DNA: TGTGCCACCAGCAGCCAAGGGGGTAAGGAGCAGTTCTTC. This chain connects TRBV15 to TRBJ2-1, with D possibly being TRBD1 (6 bases). The CDR3 loop spans 13 amino acids. With 3 bases removed from V and 10 bases from J, the gap between germline ends came to 13 bases. Germline CDR1 and CDR2: LNHNV and YYDKDF (reference sequence).

J is TRBJ2-1 and V is TRBV18; 10 bases align to TRBD2. Germline V gene lookup returns CDR1 KGHSH and CDR2 LQKENI. The CDR3 contains 15 residues. The trim removed 3 bases at V and 8 bases at J, leaving 7 bases unmatched. CDR3 nucleotides: TGTGCCAGCTCACCCAAAGCGGGAGGGCCACATGAGCAGTTCTTC. This gives the protein CASSPKAGGPHEQFF.

In this sample, this clonotype turned up a few times. This CDR3 reads CSATLSSLALQETQYF. As DNA, the CDR3 is TGCAGTGCTACCCTGTCGTCTCTAGCGTTGCAAGAGACCCAGTACTTC. The J gene is TRBJ2-5, the V gene TRBV20-1, with D maybe TRBD2 (6 bases). The V end lost 4 bases, the J end lost 2 bases, and 20 bases lay between the germline ends. The CDR3 loop spans 16 amino acids. The V gene's germline CDR1 is DFQATT and CDR2 SNEGSKA (reference sequence).

This clonotype has a handful of counts. CDR3 bases: TGCAGTGCGCCCGGACAGTCTAGCACAGATACGCAGTATTTT. This codes for CSAPGQSSTDTQYF. This chain joins TRBV20-1 and TRBJ2-3; a possible D gene is TRBD1 (6 bases). The CDR3 has 14 amino acids. Germline V gene data show CDR1 as DFQATT and CDR2 as SNEGSKA (reference sequence). The ends were cut back, 6 bases at V and 0 bases at J, with 13 bases in the middle.

This chain connects TRBV5-4 to TRBJ1-1, with 10 bases identical to TRBD1. The V gene's germline CDR1 is SGHNT and CDR2 YYREEE (reference sequence). The CDR3 has 14 residues. With 4 bases clipped from V and 7 bases from J, the junction kept 7 bases outside the gene matches. The CDR3 region is CASSPRQGAVEAFF. In DNA form, the CDR3 reads TGTGCCAGCAGCCCTCGACAGGGGGCGGTTGAAGCTTTCTTT.

V and J are TRBV15 and TRBJ2-5; D is unclear. Germline lookup yields CDR1 LNHNV and CDR2 YYDKDF (reference sequence). The V and J ends lost 5 bases and 4 bases respectively, with 11 bases between them. The CDR3 is 13 amino acids. CDR3: CATSSNSRETQYF. DNA for the CDR3: TGTGCCACCAGCTCCAACTCCCGAGAGACCCAGTACTTC.

This chain links TRBV28 with TRBJ2-2; TRBD2 is a possible D gene (5 bases). With 7 bases removed from V and 0 bases from J, the gap between germline ends came to 12 bases. Looked up from germline, CDR1 is MDHEN and CDR2 is SYDVKM. The CDR3 consists of 15 residues. CDR3 loop: CASTVGRANTGELFF. The CDR3 nucleotides are TGTGCCAGCACCGTAGGGCGGGCGAACACCGGGGAGCTGTTTTTT.

DNA of the CDR3: TGCAGTGCTAGCTCTCGACAGGGCGTATACGAGCAGTACTTC. Amino acids: CSASSRQGVYEQYF. The chain links TRBV20-1 to TRBJ2-7, with TRBD1 matching over 7 bases. CDR1 DFQATT and CDR2 SNEGSKA come from the germline V gene (reference sequence). The CDR3 loop spans 14 amino acids. V lost 3 bases, J lost 4 bases, and 9 bases stayed unmatched.

This clonotype was seen a handful of times. The CDR3 protein is CASGLVGGSELFF. CDR3 sequence (DNA): TGCGCCAGCGGCCTTGTCGGGGGTAGTGAGCTGTTTTTT. The chain carries TRBV4-1 and TRBJ2-2; D is possibly TRBD2 (6 bases). V lost 8 bases, J lost 11 bases, and 18 bases lay in between. The germline V gene encodes CDR1 MGHRA and CDR2 YSYEKL. The CDR3 is 13 amino acids.

The chain combines TRBV7-2 with TRBJ2-5, with TRBD2 matching 14 bases. The V gene end was trimmed by 5 bases and the J gene end by 1 base; junction bases not matched to a gene: 3. In germline, CDR1 is SGHTA, CDR2 FQGNSA. This CDR3 contains 16 residues. The chain's CDR3 is CASSVGTSGGQETQYF. CDR3 in DNA: TGTGCCAGCAGCGTCGGGACTAGCGGGGGCCAAGAGACCCAGTACTTC. Supplemented by reference TRBV7-2 and TRBJ2-5, the full variable domain reads GAGVSQSPSNKVTEKGKDVELRCDPISGHTALYWYRQSLGQGLEFLIYFQGNSAPDKSGLPSDRFSAERTGGSVSTLTIQRTQQEDSAVYLCASSVGTSGGQETQYFGPGTRLLVL.

The V call is TRBV6-1, the J call TRBJ1-1; possible D gene TRBD1, 6 bases. The CDR3 extends over 14 amino acids. The germline V and J ends were trimmed by 2 bases and 1 base, with 8 bases remaining between them. Germline V gene lookup returns CDR1 MNHNS and CDR2 SASEGT. As DNA, the CDR3 is TGTGCCAGCAGTGAAAGGGGGGCGAACACTGAAGCTTTCTTT. Amino acids: CASSERGANTEAFF.

This clonotype has ten or more counts. This sequence joins TRBV11-2 and TRBJ2-5; the match to TRBD2 covers 10 bases. CDR1 SGHAT and CDR2 FQNNGV come from the germline V gene. The CDR3 is 14 residues long. V gave up 5 bases and J gave up 5 bases; unmatched junction bases: 5. The CDR3 region is CASSLSGRRETQYF. DNA of the CDR3: TGTGCCAGCAGCCTTAGCGGGAGGAGGGAGACCCAGTACTTC. Drawing the rest from reference TRBV11-2 and TRBJ2-5, the complete variable domain is EAGVAQSPRYKIIEKRQSVAFWCNPISGHATLYWYQQILGQGPKLLIQFQNNGVVDDSQLPKDRFSAERLKGVDSTLKIQPAKLEDSAVYLCASSLSGRRETQYFGPGTRLLVL.

This clonotype was detected a few times. The CDR3 nucleotides read TGTGCCAGCAGCACAAGCGGGGGGAGCTCCTACAATGAGCAGTTCTTC. It encodes CASSTSGGSSYNEQFF. The chain is built from TRBV5-6 and TRBJ2-1; the match to TRBD2 covers 9 bases. This CDR3 region has 16 residues. The germline gives CDR1 SGHDT, CDR2 YYEEEE. V dropped 4 bases and J dropped 0; count of bases not matched to a gene: 5.